This TCR beta chain was sequenced during a study of shared clonotypes between healthy human individuals. Clones were read by immunoSEQ multiplex PCR, and TCRdb kept only the in-frame ones, dropping some. The data show some 1.5 million clones, roughly 96% seen once. Subsets obtained from CD4+ cells comprised CD45RA+ naive and CD45RA-negative memory cells. Study-level points and caveats: Represented genetic and exposure-history diversity was restricted by having few donors. Rarefaction demonstrated incomplete sorted-subset sequencing despite large depth.

The CDR3 length is 13 residues. The V end lost 5 bases, the J end lost 5 bases, and 9 bases lay between the germline ends. Germline CDR1 SGHTA, CDR2 FQGNSA. On this clone itself: The antigen is unknown.

The sample consisted of naive CD4+ T cells sorted from blood. As for subset: CD45RA+ positively selected. The clonotype comes from a man aged 30 to 39 in good health. V gene TRBV7-2 combines with J gene TRBJ2-2; D gene ambiguous. The CDR3 sequence is CASSRATTGELFF. The DNA for the CDR3 is TGTGCCAGCAGCCGGGCGACTACCGGGGAGCTGTTTTTT.